Presented here are 19 T cell receptor beta chains from one specimen sequenced in a study of regulatory T cells in long-lasting Graves disease. Indicated time point: persistent/refractory GD, antithyroid drugs over 5 years with positive TRAb. Extracted RNA from PBMCs served as the source of the TCR library. Library construction for TCR beta used iRepertoire HTBI primers and Arm-PCR of CDR3 regions. One entry per CDR3 protein, called by TCRdb with MiXCR from the multiplex PCR reads. The data hold about 460,000 distinct CDR3 sequences, with approximately 22% observed a single time. The sequences come from peripheral blood mononuclear cells (PBMCs), collected when the disease was refractory, from a patient treated with antithyroid drugs. The receptors originated from a female donor with Graves disease.

This clonotype was seen more than once but under ten times. V and J are TRBV20-1 and TRBJ1-2; 8 nucleotides agree with TRBD1. Germline values: CDR1 DFQATT, CDR2 SNEGSKA (reference sequence). V was clipped by 4 bases and J by 8 bases; unmatched bases: 21. The CDR3 length is 17 residues. The DNA of the CDR3 is TGCAGTGCTACACGCCTCCCCGGACAGGGAGGTGAATCCGGCTACACCTTC. Its protein product is CSATRLPGQGGESGYTF.

This clonotype showed up many times. The chain links TRBV10-3 to TRBJ1-2; D is ambiguous. V dropped 2 bases and J dropped 0 bases, with 7 bases sitting between them. Germline V lookup: CDR1 ENHRY, CDR2 SYGVKD. The CDR3 length is 14 residues. The CDR3 nucleotides are TGTGCCATCAGTGAGCCTACTGCTAACTATGGCTACACCTTC. It translates to CAISEPTANYGYTF.

This clonotype was seen at least ten times. This chain joins TRBV6-5 and TRBJ2-5, with D perhaps TRBD1 (5 bases). This CDR3 has 15 residues. Deletions cut 0 bases from V and 1 base from J, with 9 bases between. CDR1 MNHEY and CDR2 SVGAGI come from the germline V gene. The CDR3, as DNA: TGTGCCAGCAGTTACTCCTCGCAGGGCCAAGAGACCCAGTACTTC. This encodes CASSYSSQGQETQYF.

This clonotype was detected many times. The rearrangement uses TRBV2 and TRBJ2-7, with a weak D call TRBD1 (5 bases). Germline V CDR1 and CDR2: SNHLY, FYNNEI. The CDR3 extends over 13 amino acids. The V and J ends lost 6 bases and 6 bases respectively, with 15 bases between them. CDR3 nucleotide sequence: TGTGCCAGCAGCCCCAGACAGTCGAGCGAGCAGTACTTC. Its protein is CASSPRQSSEQYF.

This clonotype came up many times. This chain connects TRBV6-2 or TRBV6-3 to TRBJ2-7; TRBD1 matches 9 bases. Germline lookup yields CDR1 MNHEY and CDR2 SVGEGT. J gave up 2 bases and V 6 bases, and 8 bases lay outside the gene matches. The CDR3 contains 15 residues. Here the CDR3 reads CASRLTGTGTYEQYF. The CDR3 coding sequence is TGTGCCAGCAGGCTAACCGGGACAGGGACCTACGAGCAGTACTTC.

In its sample, this clonotype was seen many times. The chain couples TRBV19 to TRBJ1-3; D is undetermined. CDR1 and CDR2 (germline): LNHDA, SQIVND (reference sequence). The CDR3 consists of 17 residues. Trimming cost V 2 bases and J 0 bases, with 14 bases left between them. This chain's CDR3 is CASSITEGRHSGNTIYF. The CDR3 nucleotides are TGTGCCAGTAGTATAACGGAGGGCCGCCACTCTGGAAACACCATATATTTT.

This clonotype appeared a few times. Being one base from a much bigger clone, this may be a read error. The chain employs TRBV9 and TRBJ1-5; a weak D match, TRBD1 (6 bases). Germline V gene lookup returns CDR1 SGDLS and CDR2 YYNGEE. The CDR3 totals 14 residues. V shed 2 bases and J shed 3 bases, with 9 bases lying between them. CDR3 protein: CASSVGQFNQPQHF. The CDR3 bases are TGTGCCAGCAGCGTCGGACAGTTCAATCAGCCCCAGCATTTT.

The sample holds many counts of this clonotype. V gene TRBV27 combines with J gene TRBJ1-4; D not certain. Per the germline V gene, CDR1 is MNHEY and CDR2 is SMNVEV (reference sequence). The CDR3 is made up of 14 amino acids. V gave up 1 base and J gave up 9 bases, with 12 bases separating them. The chain's CDR3 is CASSLLGSGKKLFF. In DNA, the CDR3 is TGTGCCAGCAGTTTATTGGGAAGCGGGAAAAAACTGTTTTTT.

In this sample, this clonotype turned up a few times. V gene TRBV4-1 combines with J gene TRBJ2-7; the D gene is possibly TRBD2 (6 bases). This CDR3 contains 12 residues. V lost 8 bases and J 8 bases, leaving 16 bases between the germline ends. The germline V gene has CDR1 MGHRA and CDR2 YSYEKL. The CDR3 protein is CASRGTAGQQYF. DNA of the CDR3: TGCGCCAGCCGCGGGACCGCAGGTCAGCAGTACTTC.

The V call is TRBV19, the J call TRBJ1-4; unclear D gene. The germline V and J ends were trimmed by 5 bases and 10 bases, with 8 bases remaining between them. CDR1 and CDR2 (germline): LNHDA, SQIVND (reference sequence). This CDR3 is 11 amino acids long. DNA for the CDR3: TGTGCCAGTAGTGTGGCTGGAAAACTGTTTTTT. It translates to CASSVAGKLFF.

The J gene is TRBJ1-1, the V gene TRBV4-3; a weak D match, TRBD1 (6 bases). The CDR3 has 15 amino acids. The germline V and J ends were trimmed by 0 bases and 3 bases, with 11 bases remaining between them. Germline V gene sequence: CDR1 LGHNA, CDR2 YSLEER. The CDR3 here is CASSQDQGGYTEAFF. CDR3 bases: TGCGCCAGCAGCCAAGATCAAGGGGGATACACTGAAGCTTTCTTT.

Many counts were recorded for this clonotype. The chain carries TRBV28 and TRBJ1-2, with 7 bases identical to TRBD1. The germline CDR1 and CDR2 sequences are MDHEN and SYDVKM. J was trimmed by 6 bases and V by 5 bases; bases with no gene match: 6. CDR3 length: 13 amino acids. CDR3 in DNA: TGTGCCAGCAGTACCCGGACAGGTCATGGCTACACCTTC. This codes for CASSTRTGHGYTF.

This clonotype was detected ten times or more. The rearrangement links TRBV11-2 to TRBJ2-7, with TRBD1 matching over 7 bases. Germline CDR1 reads SGHAT; CDR2 reads FQNNGV. V trimming: 4 bases; J trimming: 6 bases; junction bases outside the gene matches: 12. The CDR3 is 15 residues long. CDR3 in DNA: TGTGCCAGCAGCTCAGAGGACAGGCCCGGTCGCGAGCAGTACTTC. As protein: CASSSEDRPGREQYF.

At least ten counts were recorded for this clonotype. The chain couples TRBV24-1 to TRBJ2-5; 7 bases agree with TRBD1. The CDR3 consists of 13 residues. Losses at the gene ends were 7 bases for V and 5 bases for J; bases not matched to a gene: 6. Germline-derived CDR1 and CDR2 are KGHDR and SFDVKD. The CDR3 nucleotides read TGTGCCACCAGCGCAGGGGGATACGAGACCCAGTACTTC. It specifies CATSAGGYETQYF.

In regard to this clonotype: This could be a read error, since a much larger clone is one nucleotide away. The chain uses TRBV6-1 and TRBJ1-1; unclear D gene. Per the germline V gene, CDR1 is MNHNS and CDR2 is SASEGT. CDR3 size: 13 residues. CDR3 nucleotide sequence: TGTGTCAGCAAAGGCAGAGGGCACACTGAAGCTTTCTTT. Its translation: CVSKGRGHTEAFF.

In its sample, this clonotype was seen many times. The chain carries TRBV6-1 and TRBJ1-1, with a tentative D call TRBD1 (5 bases). Trimming stripped 6 bases from V and 7 bases from J, with 9 bases between. This CDR3 comprises 11 residues. The germline V gene encodes CDR1 MNHNS and CDR2 SASEGT. CDR3 DNA: TGTGCCAGCAGGAGACAGATTGAAGCTTTCTTT. This translates into CASRRQIEAFF.

This clonotype was found many times. The chain employs TRBV12-3 or TRBV12-4 and TRBJ1-4; 10 nucleotides line up with TRBD1. V lost 5 bases, J lost 8 bases, and 5 bases stayed unmatched. CDR3 length: 14 amino acids. CDR3: CASSLRGQGEKLFF. As DNA, the CDR3 is TGTGCCAGCAGTCTCCGGGGACAGGGGGAAAAACTGTTTTTT.

The sample holds many counts of this clonotype. The chain is built from TRBV15 and TRBJ2-5, with a possible D match to TRBD1 (6 bases). V gave up 0 bases and J gave up 1 base, with 9 bases separating them. The CDR3 has 15 amino acids. Germline CDR1 LNHNV, CDR2 YYDKDF (reference sequence). CDR3 coding DNA: TGTGCCACCAGCAGAGATACAGGGTTCCAAGAGACCCAGTACTTC. This sequence encodes CATSRDTGFQETQYF.

The J gene is TRBJ2-1, the V gene TRBV19; D is uncertain. CDR3 length: 14 residues. Trimming took off 4 bases at V and 8 bases at J, with 15 bases between the two ends. CDR1 LNHDA and CDR2 SQIVND come from the germline V gene (reference sequence). The CDR3 region has the DNA TGTGCCAGTAGTAGGGCTAGTATCAGCGATGAGCAGTTCTTC. Translation: CASSRASISDEQFF.